This TCR beta chain was identified in a study of blood T cells in healthy people across ages. Whole-study context: Template switching caught about one barcoded beta molecule for each two T cells. Study-level findings and limits: The study found more naive CD4+ cells and higher diversity in long-lived than aged donors.

A remark on this clonotype: Its target is not known.

PCR was performed a second time for roughly 7 to 12 cycles using a sample-barcoded 5' primer and a J-beta primer mix. Each cDNA molecule, via a template-switch adaptor with 12 random nucleotides, was tagged. In TCRdb, the 5' RACE reads were re-called with MiXCR into one record per CDR3 protein. The sample contains hundreds of thousands of distinct CDR3 sequences, approximately 52% of which appear only once. CDR1 LGHDT and CDR2 YNNKEL come from the germline V gene (reference sequence). Trimming stripped 3 bases from V and 12 bases from J, with 12 bases between. This CDR3 is 13 amino acids long. This receptor was obtained from a woman at least 80 years old in good health. V is TRBV3-1 and J is TRBJ1-6; unclear D gene. The sequencing input was blood. DNA for the CDR3: TGTGCCAGCAGCCAGGATTTTCCGGAACCCCTCCACTTT. Its translation: CASSQDFPEPLHF.